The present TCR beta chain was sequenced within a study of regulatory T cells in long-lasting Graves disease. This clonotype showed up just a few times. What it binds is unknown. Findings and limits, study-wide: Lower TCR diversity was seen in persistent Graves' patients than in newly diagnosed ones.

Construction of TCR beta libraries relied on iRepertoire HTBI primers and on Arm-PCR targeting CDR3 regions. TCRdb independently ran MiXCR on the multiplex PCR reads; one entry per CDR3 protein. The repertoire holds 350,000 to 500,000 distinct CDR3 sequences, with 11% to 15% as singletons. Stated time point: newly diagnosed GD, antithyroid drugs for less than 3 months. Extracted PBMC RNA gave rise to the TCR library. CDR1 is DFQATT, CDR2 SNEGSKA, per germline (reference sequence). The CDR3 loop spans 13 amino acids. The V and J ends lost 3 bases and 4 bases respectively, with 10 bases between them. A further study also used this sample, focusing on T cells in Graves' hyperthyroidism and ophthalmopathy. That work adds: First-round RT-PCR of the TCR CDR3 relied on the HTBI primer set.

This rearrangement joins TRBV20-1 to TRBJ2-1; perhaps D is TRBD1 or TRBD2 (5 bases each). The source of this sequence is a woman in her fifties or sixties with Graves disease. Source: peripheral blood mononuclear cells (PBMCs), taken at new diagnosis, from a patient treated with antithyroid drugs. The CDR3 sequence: CSARGRRYNEQFF. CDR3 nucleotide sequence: TGCAGTGCTAGGGGACGGAGATACAATGAGCAGTTCTTC.